This T cell receptor (beta chain) was profiled in a study of blood T cell repertoires in COVID-19. Study context: Sites in the United States, Italy and Spain provided acute and convalescent COVID-19 samples. T cells, B-cell-depleted T cells, or PBMCs supplied cDNA or gDNA.

Per the authors' pipeline: The assay estimated nucleated cells by amplifying reference gene primers. Clones were sequenced by immunoSEQ multiplex PCR, and TCRdb holds only the in-frame ones, with some missing. That table is the source of V, J and clone size, and D and trimming were worked out from the DNA. The sample shows 20,000 to 25,000 clones, approximately 90% of them seen only once. V was trimmed by 7 bases and J by 4 bases, leaving 13 bases between them. Germline CDR1 reads WSHSY; CDR2 reads SAAADI. The CDR3 is made up of 13 amino acids. This sequence originates from a woman aged 60-75 years with active COVID-19. The chain recombines TRBV10-2 with TRBJ1-1, with TRBD1 as a possible D gene (5 bases). Sequenced: peripheral blood. The CDR3 reads CASKGIGVTEAFF. The DNA of the CDR3 is TGCGCCAGCAAGGGTATAGGGGTCACTGAAGCTTTCTTT.